The source of this TCR beta chain is a study of CD4 T cells in relation to SARS-CoV-2 and coronaviruses. Looking at the study overall: Crossreactive spike epitopes shared across donors were mapped to their HLA restriction. Broader study findings: Samples before the pandemic and after infection were not matched within any donor. Culture-expanded clones reflect memory recall rather than primary priming during culture.

Notes on this clone: Antigen: not known.

The germline gives CDR1 MDHEN, CDR2 SYDVKM. This CDR3 contains 12 residues. V gave up 7 bases and J gave up 1 base, with 7 bases separating them. Naive and memory CD4+ T cell DNA was deep-sequenced without culture. Measured with immunoSEQ multiplex PCR; TCRdb has only the in-frame clones, and not every one. The sample has nearly 70,000 clones, about 92% seen once. Before the COVID-19 pandemic, during about 2011-2019, CD4+ T cells were taken from unexposed donors. The TCR sequence derives from a human donor in good health. Material: naive CD4+ T cells from PBMCs. Subset in this sample: naive CD4+ T cells isolated by negative enrichment. The V call is TRBV28, the J call TRBJ1-1; D uncertain. This chain's CDR3 is CASIVGNTEAFF. In nucleotides, the CDR3 is TGTGCCAGCATTGTGGGGAACACTGAAGCTTTCTTT.